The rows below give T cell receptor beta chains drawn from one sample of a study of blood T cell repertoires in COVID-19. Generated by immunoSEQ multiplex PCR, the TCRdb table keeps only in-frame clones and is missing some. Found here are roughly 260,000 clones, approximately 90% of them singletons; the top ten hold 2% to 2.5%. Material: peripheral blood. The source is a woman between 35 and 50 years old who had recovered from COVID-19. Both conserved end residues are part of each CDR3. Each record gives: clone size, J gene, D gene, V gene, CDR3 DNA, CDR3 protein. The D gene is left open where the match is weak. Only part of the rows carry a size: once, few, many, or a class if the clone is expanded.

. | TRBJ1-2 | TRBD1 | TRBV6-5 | TGTGCCAGCAGTTACTCGAACAGGGGACGCCTCTATGGCTACACCTTC | CASSYSNRGRLYGYTF
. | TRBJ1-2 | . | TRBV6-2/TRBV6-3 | TGTGCCAGCAGCACCATGGGCAGAGCTAACTATGGCTACACCTTC | CASSTMGRANYGYTF
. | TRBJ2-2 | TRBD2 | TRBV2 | TGTGCCAGCAGATCGGCGGGGGTCGGGGAGCTGTTTTTT | CASRSAGVGELFF
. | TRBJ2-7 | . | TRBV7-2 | TGTGCCAGCAGCTTATTCGTTTCAGAATCCGAGCAGTACTTC | CASSLFVSESEQYF
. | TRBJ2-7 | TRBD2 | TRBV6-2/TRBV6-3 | TGTGCCAGCAGACCTCCCCTGACTAGCGGGAGGATCGAGCAGTACTTC | CASRPPLTSGRIEQYF
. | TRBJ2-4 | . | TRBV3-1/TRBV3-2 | TGTGCCAGCAGCCAAGATTTGGGAGTTGGCAAAAACATTCAGTACTTC | CASSQDLGVGKNIQYF
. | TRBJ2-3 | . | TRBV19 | TGTGCCAGTACAGGGCCCCCCGGGAGAGGACCCACAGATACGCAGTATTTT | CASTGPPGRGPTDTQYF
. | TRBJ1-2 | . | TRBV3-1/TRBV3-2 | TGTGCCAGCAGCCAAGATAGAGTAGTCGCCGCTGCCACCTTC | CASSQDRVVAAATF
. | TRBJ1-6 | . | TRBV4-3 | TGCGCCAGCAGCCAGGAAGGGGGTGACGATTCACCCCTCCACTTT | CASSQEGGDDSPLHF
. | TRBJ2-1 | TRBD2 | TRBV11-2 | TGTGCCAGCAGCCCACCAAGGACTAGCGGGAGTCAGGATGAGCAGTTCTTC | CASSPPRTSGSQDEQFF
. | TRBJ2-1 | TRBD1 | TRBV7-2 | TGTGCCAGCAGCCAACAGGGGGCCCGTGTGGCCGATGAGCAGTTCTTC | CASSQQGARVADEQFF
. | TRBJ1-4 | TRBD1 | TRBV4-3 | TGCGCCAGCAGCCAGGGACCCGCCGGGACAGGGGATGAAAAACTGTTTTTT | CASSQGPAGTGDEKLFF
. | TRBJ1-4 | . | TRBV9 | TGTGCCAGCAGCGTAGGCCCGTACGGTGCAACTAATGAAAAACTGTTTTTT | CASSVGPYGATNEKLFF
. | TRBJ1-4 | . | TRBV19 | TGTGCCAGTAGTATTGGATACAGGTCTAATGAAAAACTGTTTTTT | CASSIGYRSNEKLFF
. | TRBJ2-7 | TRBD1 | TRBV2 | TGTGCCAGCAGTCTTCCGGACAGGGGCTCACTAAACACCTACGAGCAGTACTTC | CASSLPDRGSLNTYEQYF
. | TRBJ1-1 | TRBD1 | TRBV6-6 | TGTGCCAGCGGCGGACAGGTGAACACTGAAGCTTTCTTT | CASGGQVNTEAFF
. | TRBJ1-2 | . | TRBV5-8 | TGTGCCAGCAGCTTTATAAGGACTTCTTATGGCTACACCTTC | CASSFIRTSYGYTF
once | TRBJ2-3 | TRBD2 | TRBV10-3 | TGTGCCATCAGTTCCCAACGCGGGGGGAGTCCAGATACGCAGTATTTT | CAISSQRGGSPDTQYF
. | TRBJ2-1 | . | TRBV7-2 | TGTGCCAGCAGCCCTAGGGCGGGACGGAGCTACAATGAGCAGTTCTTC | CASSPRAGRSYNEQFF
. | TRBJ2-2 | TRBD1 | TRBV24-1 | TGTGCCACCAGTGATTCGACAGGGGCAGGCACCGGGGAGCTGTTTTTT | CATSDSTGAGTGELFF
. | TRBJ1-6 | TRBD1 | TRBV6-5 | TGTGCCAGCAGTTACCGGCAGGGGGTTTCACCCCTCCACTTT | CASSYRQGVSPLHF
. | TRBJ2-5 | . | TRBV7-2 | TGTGCCAGCAGCCTCTCCAGAACCGAAGAGACCCAGTACTTC | CASSLSRTEETQYF
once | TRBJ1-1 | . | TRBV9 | TGTGCCAGCAGCACCCACAGGAACACTGAAGCTTTCTTT | CASSTHRNTEAFF
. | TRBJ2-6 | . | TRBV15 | TGTGCCACCAGCTCCTACGCGTACTCTGGGGCCAACGTCCTGACTTTC | CATSSYAYSGANVLTF
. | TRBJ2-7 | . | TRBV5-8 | TGTGCCAGCAGCCCTTGGACAGTACACTACGAGCAGTACTTC | CASSPWTVHYEQYF
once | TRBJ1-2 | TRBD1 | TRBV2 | TGTGCCAGCAGTGCCCGGACAGGGGTCTATGGCTACACCTTC | CASSARTGVYGYTF
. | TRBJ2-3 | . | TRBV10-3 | TGTGCCATCAGTGTCGGAACAGAAAGCACAGATACGCAGTATTTT | CAISVGTESTDTQYF
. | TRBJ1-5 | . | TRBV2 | TGTGCCAGCAACGATGGGGGCTCGACGTCGGGGCCCCAGCATTTT | CASNDGGSTSGPQHF
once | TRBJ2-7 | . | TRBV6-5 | TGTGCCAGCAGTAGGAGCTCCTACGAGCAGTACTTC | CASSRSSYEQYF
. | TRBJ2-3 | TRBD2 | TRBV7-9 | TGTGCCAGCAGCTCACGACTAGCGGGAGGTTTCGGAGATACGCAGTATTTT | CASSSRLAGGFGDTQYF
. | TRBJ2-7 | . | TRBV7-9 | TGTGCCAGCAGCCTGGGGGAGGACGGAACCTACGAGCAGTACTTC | CASSLGEDGTYEQYF
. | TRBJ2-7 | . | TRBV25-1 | TGTGCCAGCAGTGAATGGACTGGCTCCTACGAGCAGTACTTC | CASSEWTGSYEQYF
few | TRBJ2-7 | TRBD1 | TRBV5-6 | TGTGCCAGCAGCATTATCCGGGACAGGCTTTCCTACGAGCAGTACTTC | CASSIIRDRLSYEQYF
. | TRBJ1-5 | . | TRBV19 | TGTGCCAGTAGTATAAGGGGGTTCACCCAAAGCAATCAGCCCCAGCATTTT | CASSIRGFTQSNQPQHF
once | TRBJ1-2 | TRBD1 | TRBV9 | TGTGCCAGCAGCGTAGGGGACAGGAGATTCTATGGCTACACCTTC | CASSVGDRRFYGYTF
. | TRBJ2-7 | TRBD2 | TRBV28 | TGTGCCAGCAGTACAGGACTAGCGGGGGGGCGTAGAGGCGAGCAGTACTTC | CASSTGLAGGRRGEQYF
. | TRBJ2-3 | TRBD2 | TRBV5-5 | TGTGCCAGCAGCACCTTAGCGGGAGGGGACACAGATACGCAGTATTTT | CASSTLAGGDTDTQYF
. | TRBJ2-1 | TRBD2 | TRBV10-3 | TGTGCCATCAGTGACCCCGCGGCGGGAGGCGAAGTCTACAATGAGCAGTTCTTC | CAISDPAAGGEVYNEQFF
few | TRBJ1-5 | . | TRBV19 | TGTGCCAGTAGTATAGAGTACATCGTTAGCAATCAGCCCCAGCATTTT | CASSIEYIVSNQPQHF
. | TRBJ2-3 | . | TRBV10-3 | TGTGCCATCAGTGACGGGGGGCCCACAGATACGCAGTATTTT | CAISDGGPTDTQYF
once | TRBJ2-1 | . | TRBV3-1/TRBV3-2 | TGTGCCACCGCGGGCGATAGCTCCTACAATGAGCAGTTCTTC | CATAGDSSYNEQFF
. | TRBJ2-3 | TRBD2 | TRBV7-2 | TGTGCCAGCAGCCCTTCTCTTCGGACTAGCGGTGGCACAGATACGCAGTATTTT | CASSPSLRTSGGTDTQYF
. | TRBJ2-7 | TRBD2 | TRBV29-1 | TGCAGCGTTGTCTTCCAGCGGGAGGGGTCCGAGCAGTACTTC | CSVVFQREGSEQYF
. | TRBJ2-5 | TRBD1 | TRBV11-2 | TGTGCCAGCAGCTCAAGACCTCGGGACAGTGAGGAGACCCAGTACTTC | CASSSRPRDSEETQYF
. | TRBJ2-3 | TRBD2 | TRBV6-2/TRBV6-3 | TGTGCCAGCAGCCCCGGACTAGCGGGGGGGAAGCATACGCAGTATTTT | CASSPGLAGGKHTQYF
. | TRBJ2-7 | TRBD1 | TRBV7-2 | TGTGCCAGCAGCTCCACCCCTAGGACAGGGTCCTACGAGCAGTACTTC | CASSSTPRTGSYEQYF
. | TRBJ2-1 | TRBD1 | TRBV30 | TGTGCCTGGAGTCATCACAGGGGCAATGAGCAGTTCTTC | CAWSHHRGNEQFF
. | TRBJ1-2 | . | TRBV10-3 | TGTGCCATCAGTGAACCAGGGATAGACCTCTATGGCTACACCTTC | CAISEPGIDLYGYTF
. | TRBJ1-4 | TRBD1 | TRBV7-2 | TGTGCCAGCAGCTCGCGTCCGGGACAGGGGGATTTGAAACTGTTTTTT | CASSSRPGQGDLKLFF
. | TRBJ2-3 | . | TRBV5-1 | TGCGCCAGCAGCCCAGGAGGCGGGAGCACAGATACGCAGTATTTT | CASSPGGGSTDTQYF
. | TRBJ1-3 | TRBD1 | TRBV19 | TGTGCCAGTAGTCAGGGGACGGGACAGGTCTCTGGAAACACCATATATTTT | CASSQGTGQVSGNTIYF
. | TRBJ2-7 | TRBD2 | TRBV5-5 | TGTGCCAGCAGCTCCGTCTTTGATAGCGGGAGGTTGCAGTACTTC | CASSSVFDSGRLQYF
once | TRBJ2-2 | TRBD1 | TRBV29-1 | TGCAGCGTTGAAGATGACAGGGGGGACCTCGGGGAGCTGTTTTTT | CSVEDDRGDLGELFF
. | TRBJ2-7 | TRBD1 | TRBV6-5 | TGTGCCACCGGTACAAGGGGGCGGCCTACCTACGAGCAGTACTTC | CATGTRGRPTYEQYF